The 7 T cell receptor beta chains below come from one sample, sequenced in a study of T cell repertoires in cytomegalovirus infection. These receptors have no known antigen. TCRdb re-called the reads with MiXCR, one entry per CDR3 protein. The sample has about 920,000 distinct CDR3 sequences; roughly 30% are singletons. Sequenced here: cultured CD8+ T cells from PBMCs, sampled from culture after CMV antigen stimulation. The receptors stem from a human donor in good health (CMV status not recorded). Some clones in this sample may be carry-over from other donors' samples.

CDR3 residues: CASSWTYSNQPQHF. CDR3 coding DNA: TGTGCCAGCAGCTGGACCTATAGCAATCAGCCCCAGCATTTT. This chain links TRBV6-2 or TRBV6-3 with TRBJ1-5; D is undetermined. This CDR3 has 14 amino acids. Deletions cut 6 bases from V and 0 bases from J, with 9 bases between. CDR1 is MNHEY, CDR2 SVGEGT, per germline.

The genes are TRBV14 and TRBJ1-2, with D perhaps TRBD1 (5 bases). In germline, CDR1 is SGHDN, CDR2 FVKESK. The germline V and J ends were trimmed by 3 bases and 3 bases, with 11 bases remaining between them. This CDR3 comprises 14 residues. In nucleotides, the CDR3 is TGTGCCAGCAGCCATCGGGGCGCGTACTATGGCTACACCTTC. Translated: CASSHRGAYYGYTF. Using reference TRBV14 and TRBJ1-2 for the parts outside the CDR3, the full variable domain is EAGVTQFPSHSVIEKGQTVTLRCDPISGHDNLYWYRRVMGKEIKFLLHFVKESKQDESGMPNNRFLAERTGGTYSTLKVQPAELEDSGVYFCASSHRGAYYGYTFGSGTRLTVV.

V usage is TRBV6-2 or TRBV6-3 and J usage is TRBJ1-6; TRBD1 matches at 9 bases. Losses at the gene ends were 7 bases for V and 10 bases for J; bases not matched to a gene: 11. From germline, CDR1 is MNHEY and CDR2 SVGEGT. The CDR3 length is 15 residues. The DNA for the CDR3 is TGTGCCAGCACGGACAGGGGCGACTCTATCTCACCCCTCCACTTT. This translates into CASTDRGDSISPLHF.

On this clonotype itself: At one end, the junction sequence differs from germline, possibly due to a read error. The V call is TRBV7-6, the J call TRBJ1-5; TRBD1 agrees at 7 bases. This CDR3 comprises 15 residues. Germline CDR1 SGHVS, CDR2 FNYEAQ. CDR3 in amino acids: CASSRRGQDNQSQHF. In DNA form, the CDR3 reads TGTGCCAGCAGCCGTAGAGGACAGGACAATCAGTCCCAGCATTTT.

V and J are TRBV6-2 or TRBV6-3 and TRBJ1-6; TRBD1 aligns across 7 bases. The CDR3 extends over 15 amino acids. Germline loops: CDR1 MNHEY, CDR2 SVGEGT. V trimming: 0 bases; J trimming: 7 bases; junction bases outside the gene matches: 3. In DNA form, the CDR3 reads TGTGCCAGCAGTTACTCGCCAGGGGGAAATTCACCCCTCCACTTT. This codes for CASSYSPGGNSPLHF.

Regarding this clonotype: At one boundary the junction diverges from the germline segment, which might be a read error. V is TRBV19 and J is TRBJ2-1; maybe TRBD2 (5 bases). The CDR3 runs 12 residues. CDR1 is LNHDA and CDR2 is SQIVND in the germline V gene (reference sequence). CDR3 residues: CASGESSNEQFF. Here the CDR3 DNA reads TGTGCCAGCGGGGAGTCCTCCAATGAGCAGTTCTTC.

The V call is TRBV19, the J call TRBJ1-2; 7 bases match TRBD1. The germline V gene has CDR1 LNHDA and CDR2 SQIVND (reference sequence). V shed 6 bases and J 8 bases; nucleotides not matched to a gene: 9. This CDR3 comprises 13 residues. The CDR3 region has the DNA TGTGCCAGTAGGGGAGACAGGGTCTACGGCTACACCTTC. Protein: CASRGDRVYGYTF.